These T cell receptor beta chains were read from a single sample in a study of blood T cell repertoires in COVID-19. TCRdb keeps only in-frame clones here, not all; method: immunoSEQ multiplex PCR. The sample includes some 150,000 clones, about 91% of them seen just once. Sequenced: peripheral blood. Receptors were obtained from a woman aged 50 to 65 with acute or convalescent COVID-19. CDR3s include the opening cysteine and the closing phenylalanine or tryptophan. The D gene is left open where the match is weak. Clone size is stated in some rows and not others, as once, few, many or a class when expanded.

>TRBJ1-2|.|TRBV18|.
CASSPRDISGYTF
TGTGCCAGCTCACCAAGGGACATCAGTGGCTACACCTTC
>TRBJ2-7|.|TRBV11-2|.
CASSPSYEQYF
TGTGCCAGCAGCCCGTCCTACGAGCAGTACTTC
>TRBJ1-3|once|TRBV6-5|.
CASKQGYSGNTIYF
TGTGCCAGTAAACAGGGATACTCTGGAAACACCATATATTTT
>TRBJ2-2|.|TRBV5-4|TRBD1
CASSSDRVNTGELFF
TGTGCCAGCAGCTCTGACAGGGTGAACACCGGGGAGCTGTTTTTT
>TRBJ1-2|few|TRBV6-2/TRBV6-3|TRBD1
CASSIPRDRGRGYGYTF
TGTGCCAGCAGTATCCCCCGGGACAGGGGGCGAGGGTATGGCTACACCTTC
>TRBJ1-2|.|TRBV29-1|.
CSVEGRETANYGYTF
TGCAGCGTTGAAGGCAGGGAAACAGCTAACTATGGCTACACCTTC
>TRBJ2-7|.|TRBV30|.
CAWSVGGRISYEQYF
TGTGCCTGGAGTGTTGGGGGCAGGATCTCCTACGAGCAGTACTTC
>TRBJ2-7|few|TRBV7-9|TRBD1
CASSLDRTGANYEQYF
TGTGCCAGCAGCTTAGACAGGACAGGGGCTAACTACGAGCAGTACTTC
>TRBJ2-1|.|TRBV11-3|.
CASSLRGHLSNEQFF
TGTGCCAGCAGCTTACGGGGACACCTTTCCAATGAGCAGTTCTTC
>TRBJ1-5|.|TRBV27|TRBD1
CASRRGQGGFQPQHF
TGTGCCAGCAGAAGGGGGCAGGGGGGATTCCAGCCCCAGCATTTT
>TRBJ2-1|.|TRBV6-6|TRBD1
CASMMDRLIEQFF
TGTGCCAGCATGATGGACAGGTTAATTGAGCAGTTCTTC
>TRBJ2-1|.|TRBV7-9|TRBD1
CASSLEGASSYNEQFF
TGTGCCAGCAGCTTAGAGGGGGCTAGCTCCTACAATGAGCAGTTCTTC
>TRBJ2-1|few|TRBV6-4|TRBD2
CASSVQLAGVRYNEQFF
TGTGCCAGCAGTGTGCAACTAGCGGGGGTCCGATACAATGAGCAGTTCTTC
>TRBJ2-3|.|TRBV9|.
CASSVDAGGSTDTQYF
TGTGCCAGCAGCGTAGATGCTGGCGGGAGCACAGATACGCAGTATTTT
>TRBJ2-2|.|TRBV11-3|.
CASSLLTWRDTGELFF
TGTGCCAGCAGCTTATTGACTTGGCGGGACACCGGGGAGCTGTTTTTT
>TRBJ1-2|.|TRBV28|.
CASIQGAYGYTF
TGTGCCAGCATACAGGGAGCCTATGGCTACACCTTC
>TRBJ2-7|.|TRBV6-5|.
CASSPPLGSSYEQYF
TGTGCCAGCAGCCCGCCTCTAGGGAGCTCCTACGAGCAGTACTTC
>TRBJ1-5|few|TRBV5-6|.
CASSLWGRGSTQPQHF
TGTGCCAGCAGCTTGTGGGGCAGGGGCAGCACTCAGCCCCAGCATTTT
>TRBJ2-7|.|TRBV10-2|.
CASSEGLDTYF
TGCGCCAGCAGTGAGGGTTTAGATACGTACTTC
>TRBJ2-3|.|TRBV19|TRBD1
CATSPGTGTTDTQYF
TGTGCCACGAGTCCCGGGACAGGGACCACAGATACGCAGTATTTT
>TRBJ2-7|once|TRBV30|TRBD1
CAWSTQGLTYEQYF
TGTGCCTGGAGTACACAGGGGCTGACCTACGAGCAGTACTTC
>TRBJ2-7|.|TRBV5-1|.
CASSLRKGAYEQYF
TGCGCCAGCAGCCTACGGAAGGGGGCCTACGAGCAGTACTTC
>TRBJ2-2|.|TRBV19|TRBD1
CASSISPGQGTGELFF
TGTGCCAGTAGTATAAGTCCCGGACAGGGCACCGGGGAGCTGTTTTTT
>TRBJ1-1|.|TRBV7-3|.
CASSPEGGGEAFF
TGTGCCAGCAGTCCCGAAGGGGGGGGAGAAGCTTTCTTT
>TRBJ1-1|.|TRBV14|.
CASSQDVGGFFEAFF
TGTGCCAGCAGCCAAGATGTTGGGGGCTTCTTCGAAGCTTTCTTT
>TRBJ2-7|.|TRBV29-1|TRBD2
CSVRGLAGFGEQYF
TGCAGCGTTCGCGGTCTAGCGGGATTCGGCGAGCAGTACTTC
>TRBJ1-5|.|TRBV6-1|TRBD1
CASSEGDREHQPQHF
TGTGCCAGCAGTGAAGGGGACAGGGAACATCAGCCCCAGCATTTT
>TRBJ1-4|.|TRBV6-1|.
CASSDRGIGEKLFF
TGTGCCAGCAGTGATAGGGGGATAGGTGAAAAACTGTTTTTT
>TRBJ1-5|.|TRBV10-2|TRBD1
CASSVGQGSQPQHF
TGCGCCAGCAGTGTAGGACAGGGGAGTCAGCCCCAGCATTTT
>TRBJ2-7|.|TRBV24-1|.
CATSEEQGREQYF
TGTGCCACCAGTGAAGAACAGGGCCGGGAGCAGTACTTC
>TRBJ1-4|.|TRBV7-8|TRBD1
CASSPRRGRDRGEKLFF
TGTGCCAGCAGCCCGCGTCGAGGCCGGGACAGGGGTGAAAAACTGTTTTTT
>TRBJ2-1|.|TRBV9|TRBD2
CASSVGGGNEQFF
TGTGCCAGCAGCGTGGGGGGAGGGAATGAGCAGTTCTTC
>TRBJ1-1|.|TRBV7-9|.
CASSWTPGTEAFF
TGTGCCAGCAGCTGGACGCCGGGGACTGAAGCTTTCTTT
>TRBJ1-1|.|TRBV19|TRBD1
CASSIRRGQGNTEAFF
TGTGCCAGTAGTATACGGAGGGGACAGGGAAACACTGAAGCTTTCTTT
>TRBJ1-4|.|TRBV11-2|.
CASSFRVLPNEKLFF
TGTGCCAGCAGCTTCCGAGTTCTGCCTAATGAAAAACTGTTTTTT
>TRBJ1-6|.|TRBV2|.
CASSDLVGISPLHF
TGTGCCAGCAGTGACCTTGTTGGCATTTCACCCCTCCACTTT
>TRBJ2-1|.|TRBV30|TRBD2
CAWSPPGEGHGEQFF
TGTGCCTGGAGCCCCCCGGGGGAGGGGCATGGGGAGCAGTTCTTC
>TRBJ1-1|.|TRBV29-1|.
CSVEDLWQLNTEAFF
TGCAGCGTTGAAGATCTTTGGCAGTTGAACACTGAAGCTTTCTTT
>TRBJ2-3|.|TRBV10-1|.
CASSEIGDWDTQYF
TGCGCCAGCAGTGAAATAGGGGATTGGGATACGCAGTATTTT
>TRBJ2-7|.|TRBV11-3|.
CASSSPQLYEQYF
TGTGCCAGCAGCTCCCCACAGCTCTACGAGCAGTACTTC